This T cell receptor beta chain was obtained from a study of cytomegalovirus exposure and HLA in healthy donors. A multiplex PCR was run with 60 Vbeta primers and 13 Jbeta primers. The data were produced by immunoSEQ multiplex PCR, yet TCRdb's version contains in-frame clones alone and is incomplete. The sample contains roughly 100,000 clones, about 15% of which appear only once. A remark on this clone: Its antigen is not identified.

Although they were nominally healthy when sampled, donors likely had unrecorded immune exposures. Germline-derived CDR1 and CDR2 are MNHNY and SVGAGI (reference sequence). The CDR3 extends over 13 amino acids. Trimming took 2 bases from V and 8 from J, leaving 12 bases between them. The study, taken as a whole, reports: Sequencing had likely introduced a cluster of highly shared sequence variants as an artifact. A missense variant in DCLRE1C was later tied to TCR beta V- and J-gene trimming. For most subjects, TCR beta sequences were reported to predict HLA-A and HLA-B alleles with accuracy.

The receptor's source is a female donor in good health and CMV-seronegative. Sequencing was performed on PBMCs. J is TRBJ1-2 and V is TRBV6-6; maybe TRBD1 (5 bases). CDR3 amino acids: CASSYERRVGYTF. CDR3 in DNA: TGTGCCAGCAGTTACGAACGCAGGGTCGGCTACACCTTC.